These 4 T cell receptor beta chains originate from one sample sequenced in a study of T cells after yellow fever vaccination. Each CDR3 protein is one row after TCRdb ran MiXCR on the 5' RACE reads. The sample consists of over 110,000 distinct CDR3 sequences, about 7.7% of them appearing once. Sequenced material: CD4+ T cells sorted from PBMCs, taken 5 days after the yellow fever booster vaccination. The receptor source for this set is a man aged 30-40 years who received the YFV17D yellow fever vaccine.

This clonotype appeared many times. The chain employs TRBV18 and TRBJ2-7; TRBD1 aligns across 7 bases. Looked up from germline, CDR1 is KGHSH and CDR2 is LQKENI. V trimming: 1 base; J trimming: 7 bases; junction bases outside the gene matches: 10. This CDR3 has 15 amino acids. The CDR3 loop is CASSPRANTGEEQYF. The CDR3, as DNA: TGTGCCAGCTCACCACGAGCAAATACAGGGGAAGAGCAGTACTTC.

The chain employs TRBV20-1 and TRBJ1-5, with D maybe TRBD1 (5 bases). Germline-derived CDR1 and CDR2 are DFQATT and SNEGSKA (reference sequence). The CDR3 sequence is 12 residues long. The ends were cut back, 3 bases at V and 2 bases at J, with 5 bases in the middle. This CDR3 is CSARTGNQPQHF. The CDR3 region has the DNA TGCAGTGCTAGGACAGGCAATCAGCCCCAGCATTTT.

This clonotype was observed at least ten times. The chain carries TRBV5-1 and TRBJ2-5; D not resolved. The CDR3 length is 14 residues. The V end was cut by 0 bases, the J end by 1 base, with 7 bases between. Germline V CDR1 and CDR2: SGHRS, YFSETQ. DNA of the CDR3: TGCGCCAGCAGCTTGGAGGGCACCCAAGAGACCCAGTACTTC. Its protein is CASSLEGTQETQYF.

This clonotype was seen many times. This sequence joins TRBV7-9 and TRBJ2-7, with a weak D call TRBD2 (6 bases). The CDR3 contains 12 residues. CDR1 is SEHNR, CDR2 FQNEAQ, per germline (reference sequence). V lost 6 bases to trimming and J lost 2 bases, with 8 bases between them. CDR3: CASSAGTYEQYF. CDR3 DNA: TGTGCCAGCAGTGCGGGAACCTACGAGCAGTACTTC.